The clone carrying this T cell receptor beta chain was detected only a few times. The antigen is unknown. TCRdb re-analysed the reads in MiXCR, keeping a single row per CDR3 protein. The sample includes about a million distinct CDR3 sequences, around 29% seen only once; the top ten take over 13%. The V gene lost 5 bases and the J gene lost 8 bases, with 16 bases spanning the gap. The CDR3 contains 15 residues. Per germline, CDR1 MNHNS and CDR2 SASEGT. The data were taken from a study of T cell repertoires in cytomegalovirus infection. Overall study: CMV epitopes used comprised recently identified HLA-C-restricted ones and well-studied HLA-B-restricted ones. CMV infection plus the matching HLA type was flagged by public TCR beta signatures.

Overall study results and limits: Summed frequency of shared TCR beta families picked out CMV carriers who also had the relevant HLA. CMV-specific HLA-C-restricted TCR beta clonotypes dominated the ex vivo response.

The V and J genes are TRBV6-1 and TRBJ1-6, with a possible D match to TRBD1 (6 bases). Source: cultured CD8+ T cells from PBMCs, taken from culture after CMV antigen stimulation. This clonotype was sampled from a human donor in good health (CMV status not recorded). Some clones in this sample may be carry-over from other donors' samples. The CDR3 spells CASSIPDRRDSPLHF. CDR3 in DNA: TGTGCCAGCAGTATCCCCGACAGGCGAGATTCACCCCTCCACTTT.